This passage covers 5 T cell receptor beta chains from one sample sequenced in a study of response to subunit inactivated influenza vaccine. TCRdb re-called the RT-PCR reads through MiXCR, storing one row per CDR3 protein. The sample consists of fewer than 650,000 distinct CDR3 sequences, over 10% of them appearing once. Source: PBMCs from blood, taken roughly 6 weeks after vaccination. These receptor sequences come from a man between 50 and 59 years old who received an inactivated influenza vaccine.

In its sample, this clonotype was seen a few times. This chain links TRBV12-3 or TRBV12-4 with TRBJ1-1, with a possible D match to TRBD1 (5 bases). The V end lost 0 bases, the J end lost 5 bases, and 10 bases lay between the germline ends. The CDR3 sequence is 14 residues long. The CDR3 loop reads CASSLAGTRTEAFF. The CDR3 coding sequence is TGTGCCAGCAGTTTAGCGGGGACGAGGACTGAAGCTTTCTTT.

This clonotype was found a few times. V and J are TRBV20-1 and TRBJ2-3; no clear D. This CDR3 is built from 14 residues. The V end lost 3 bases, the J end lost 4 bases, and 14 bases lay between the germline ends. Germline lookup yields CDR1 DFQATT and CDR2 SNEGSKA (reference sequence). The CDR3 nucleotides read TGCAGTGCTAGCGCGTCCGTCCCCCCAGATACGCAGTATTTT. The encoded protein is CSASASVPPDTQYF.

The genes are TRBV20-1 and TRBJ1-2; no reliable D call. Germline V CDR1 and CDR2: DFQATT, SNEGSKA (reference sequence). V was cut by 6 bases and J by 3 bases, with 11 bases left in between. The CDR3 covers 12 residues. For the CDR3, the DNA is TGCAGTGCCCTTCGCGACTACTATGGCTACACCTTC. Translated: CSALRDYYGYTF.

The CDR3 nucleotides read TGTGCCAGCAGCCCGACCGGCCAGGGGCGTTCCTACGAGCAGTACTTC. Translation: CASSPTGQGRSYEQYF. The chain recombines TRBV28 with TRBJ2-7; possible D gene TRBD1, 6 bases. With 6 bases removed from V and 1 base from J, the gap between germline ends came to 19 bases. CDR1 is MDHEN, CDR2 SYDVKM, per germline. The CDR3 has 16 amino acids.

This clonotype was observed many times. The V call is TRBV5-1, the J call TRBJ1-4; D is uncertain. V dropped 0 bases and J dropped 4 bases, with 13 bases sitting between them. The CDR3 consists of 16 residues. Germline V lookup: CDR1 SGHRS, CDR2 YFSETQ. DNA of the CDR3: TGCGCCAGCAGCTTGGAACCGGACGGACGTAATGAAAAACTGTTTTTT. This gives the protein CASSLEPDGRNEKLFF.